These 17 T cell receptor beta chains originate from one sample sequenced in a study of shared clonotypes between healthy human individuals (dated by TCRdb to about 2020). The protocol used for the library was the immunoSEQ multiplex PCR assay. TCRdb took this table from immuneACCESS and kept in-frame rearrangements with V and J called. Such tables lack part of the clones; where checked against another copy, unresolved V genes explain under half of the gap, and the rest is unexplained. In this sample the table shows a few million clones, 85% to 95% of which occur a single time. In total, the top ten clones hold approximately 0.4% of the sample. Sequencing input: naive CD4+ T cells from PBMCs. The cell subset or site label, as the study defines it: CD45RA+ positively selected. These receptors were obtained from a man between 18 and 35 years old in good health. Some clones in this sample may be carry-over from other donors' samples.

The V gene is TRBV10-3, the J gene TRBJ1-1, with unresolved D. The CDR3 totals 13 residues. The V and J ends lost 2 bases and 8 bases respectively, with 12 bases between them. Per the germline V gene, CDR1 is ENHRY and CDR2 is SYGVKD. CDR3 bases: TGTGCCATCAGTGAGCGAGGTTTCGGCGAAGCTTTCTTT. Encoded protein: CAISERGFGEAFF.

CDR3 residues: CASSLVGTPDPNEQFF. The DNA for the CDR3 is TGTGCCAGCAGCTTAGTGGGGACTCCAGATCCCAATGAGCAGTTCTTC. The J gene is TRBJ2-1, the V gene TRBV7-8, with D perhaps TRBD2 (6 bases). The germline CDR1 and CDR2 sequences are SGHVS and FQNEAQ. This CDR3 comprises 16 residues. Trimming removed 1 base from V and 6 bases from J, with 16 bases in between.

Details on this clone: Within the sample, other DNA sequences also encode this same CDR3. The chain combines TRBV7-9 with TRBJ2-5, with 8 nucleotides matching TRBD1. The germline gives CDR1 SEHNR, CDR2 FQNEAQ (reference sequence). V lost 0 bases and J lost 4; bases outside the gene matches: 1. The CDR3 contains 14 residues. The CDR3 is CASSLATGVETQYF. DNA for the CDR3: TGTGCCAGCAGCTTAGCGACAGGGGTAGAGACCCAGTACTTC.

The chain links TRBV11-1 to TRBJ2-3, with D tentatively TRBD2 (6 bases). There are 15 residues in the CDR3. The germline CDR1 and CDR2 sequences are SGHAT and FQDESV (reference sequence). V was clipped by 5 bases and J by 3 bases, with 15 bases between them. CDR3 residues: CASSGTGAGTDTQYF. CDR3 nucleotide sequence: TGTGCCAGCAGCGGCACCGGGGCGGGGACAGATACGCAGTATTTT. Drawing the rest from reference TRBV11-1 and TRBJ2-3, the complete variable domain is EAEVAQSPRYKITEKSQAVAFWCDPISGHATLYWYRQILGQGPELLVQFQDESVVDDSQLPKDRFSAERLKGVDSTLKIQPAELGDSAMYLCASSGTGAGTDTQYFGPGTRLTVL.

Written as DNA, the CDR3 is TGTGCCAGCAGCTTACAGAATAGGGGGTTCGATGGCTACACCTTC. It codes for CASSLQNRGFDGYTF. The rearrangement joins TRBV5-6 to TRBJ1-2, with a weak D call TRBD1 (6 bases). Per the germline V gene, CDR1 is SGHDT and CDR2 is YYEEEE. This CDR3 contains 15 residues. V lost 2 bases and J 6 bases, leaving 17 bases between the germline ends.

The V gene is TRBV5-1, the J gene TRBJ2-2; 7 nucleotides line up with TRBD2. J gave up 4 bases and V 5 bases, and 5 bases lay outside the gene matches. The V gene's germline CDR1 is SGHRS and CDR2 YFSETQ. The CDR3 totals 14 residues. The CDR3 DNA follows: TGCGCCAGCAGTTCTAGCGGTGGCACCGGGGAGCTGTTTTTT. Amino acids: CASSSSGGTGELFF.

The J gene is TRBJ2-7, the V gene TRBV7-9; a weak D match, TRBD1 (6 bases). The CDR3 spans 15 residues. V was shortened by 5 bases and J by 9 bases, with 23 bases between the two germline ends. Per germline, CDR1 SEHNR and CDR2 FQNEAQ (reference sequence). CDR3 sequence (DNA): TGTGCCAGCAGCCCGGATGGGCAGGGGCTAGTCGGGCAGTACTTC. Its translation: CASSPDGQGLVGQYF.

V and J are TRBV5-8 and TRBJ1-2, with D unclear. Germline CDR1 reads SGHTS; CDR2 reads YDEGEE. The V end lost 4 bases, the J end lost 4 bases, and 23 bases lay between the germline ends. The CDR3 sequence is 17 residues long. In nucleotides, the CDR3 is TGTGCCAGCAGCCTCCCGGAGTTGGGCGACTGGACCTATGGCTACACCTTC. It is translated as CASSLPELGDWTYGYTF.

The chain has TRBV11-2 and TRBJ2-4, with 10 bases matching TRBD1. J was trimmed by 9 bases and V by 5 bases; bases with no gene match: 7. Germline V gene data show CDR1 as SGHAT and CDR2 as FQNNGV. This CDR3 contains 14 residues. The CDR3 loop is CASSETGGETIQYF. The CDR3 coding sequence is TGTGCCAGCAGCGAGACAGGGGGCGAGACCATTCAGTACTTC.

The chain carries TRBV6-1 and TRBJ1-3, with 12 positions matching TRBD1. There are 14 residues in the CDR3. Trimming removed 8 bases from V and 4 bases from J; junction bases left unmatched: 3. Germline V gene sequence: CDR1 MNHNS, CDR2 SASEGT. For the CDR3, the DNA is TGTGCCAGCCGGGACAGGGGGCACGGAAACACCATATATTTT. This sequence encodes CASRDRGHGNTIYF.

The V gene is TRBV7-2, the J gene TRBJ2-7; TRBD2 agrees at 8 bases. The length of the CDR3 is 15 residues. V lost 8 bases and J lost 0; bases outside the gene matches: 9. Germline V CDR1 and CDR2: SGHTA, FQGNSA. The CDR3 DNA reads TGTGCCAGCTACAATCCCGGGACTAGCTCCTACGAGCAGTACTTC. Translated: CASYNPGTSSYEQYF.

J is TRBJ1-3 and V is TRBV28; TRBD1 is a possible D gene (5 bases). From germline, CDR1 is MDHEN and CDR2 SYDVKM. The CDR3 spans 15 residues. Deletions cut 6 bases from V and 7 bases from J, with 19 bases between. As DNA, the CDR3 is TGTGCCAGCAGACCAGCCCGGGGGGTGGGCAACACCATATATTTT. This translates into CASRPARGVGNTIYF.

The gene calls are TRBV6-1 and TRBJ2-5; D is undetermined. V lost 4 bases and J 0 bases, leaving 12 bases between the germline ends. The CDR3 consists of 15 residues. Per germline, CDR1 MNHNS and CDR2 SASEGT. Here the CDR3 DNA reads TGTGCCAGCAGTGGTCGGGTGGGGTACCAAGAGACCCAGTACTTC. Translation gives CASSGRVGYQETQYF.

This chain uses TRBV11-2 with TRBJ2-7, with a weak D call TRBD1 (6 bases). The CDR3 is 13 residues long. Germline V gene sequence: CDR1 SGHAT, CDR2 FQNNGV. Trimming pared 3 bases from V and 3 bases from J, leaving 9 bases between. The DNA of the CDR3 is TGTGCCAGCAGCTTGGCACAGGGCTACGAGCAGTACTTC. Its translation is CASSLAQGYEQYF.

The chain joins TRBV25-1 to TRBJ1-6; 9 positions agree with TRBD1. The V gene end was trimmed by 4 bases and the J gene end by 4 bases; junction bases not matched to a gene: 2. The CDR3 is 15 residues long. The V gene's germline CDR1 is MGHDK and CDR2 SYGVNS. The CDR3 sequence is CASSAGTGYNSPLHF. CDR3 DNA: TGTGCCAGCAGTGCTGGGACAGGGTATAATTCACCCCTCCACTTT.

The CDR3 here is CASIPLAGGNNEQFF. CDR3 coding DNA: TGCGCCAGCATCCCCCTAGCGGGGGGAAACAATGAGCAGTTCTTC. The genes are TRBV5-1 and TRBJ2-1; TRBD2 aligns across 11 bases. CDR3 length equals 15 residues. CDR1 and CDR2 from the germline V gene are SGHRS and YFSETQ. The V and J ends lost 6 bases and 5 bases, in that order; junction bases with no gene match: 7.

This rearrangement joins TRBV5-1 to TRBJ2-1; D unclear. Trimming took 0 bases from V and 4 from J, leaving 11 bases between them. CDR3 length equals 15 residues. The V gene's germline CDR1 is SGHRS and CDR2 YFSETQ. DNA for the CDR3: TGCGCCAGCAGCTTGGACAGTCCCCAGTACAATGAGCAGTTCTTC. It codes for CASSLDSPQYNEQFF.